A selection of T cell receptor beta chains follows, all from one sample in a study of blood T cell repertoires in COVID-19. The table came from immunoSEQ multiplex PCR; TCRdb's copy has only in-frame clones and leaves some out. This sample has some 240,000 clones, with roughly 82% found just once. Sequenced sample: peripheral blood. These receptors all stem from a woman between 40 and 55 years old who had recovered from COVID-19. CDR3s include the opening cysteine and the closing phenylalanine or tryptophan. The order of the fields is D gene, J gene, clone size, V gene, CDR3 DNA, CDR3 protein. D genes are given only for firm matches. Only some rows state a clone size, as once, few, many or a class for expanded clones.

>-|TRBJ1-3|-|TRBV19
TGTGCCAGTAGTATGACGGGCTCTGGAAACACCATATATTTT
CASSMTGSGNTIYF
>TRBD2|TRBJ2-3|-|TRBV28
TGTGCCAGCAGTTTAAGTGGGGTAGCGGGCGGAGATACGCAGTATTTT
CASSLSGVAGGDTQYF
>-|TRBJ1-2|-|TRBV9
TGTGCCAGCAGCGGACGACAGGACGATCACTTCTATGGCTACACCTTC
CASSGRQDDHFYGYTF
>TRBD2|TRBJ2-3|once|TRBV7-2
TGTGCCAGCAGCTTAGCGCGGGGGGTAGGCACAGATACGCAGTATTTT
CASSLARGVGTDTQYF
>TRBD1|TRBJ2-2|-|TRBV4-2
TGTGCCAGCAGCCAACCGCGGGACAGGGTCGACACCGGGGAGCTGTTTTTT
CASSQPRDRVDTGELFF
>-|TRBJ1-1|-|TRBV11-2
TGTGCCAGCAGCCCGTACAGGGTTGGAACTGAAGCTTTCTTT
CASSPYRVGTEAFF
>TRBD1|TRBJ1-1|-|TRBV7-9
TGTGCCAGCAGCTTGAGACAGGGCAAGATTGAAGCTTTCTTT
CASSLRQGKIEAFF
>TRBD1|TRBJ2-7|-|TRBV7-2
TGTGCCAGCAGCAAGGGACAGGAGAACTACTACGAGCAGTACTTC
CASSKGQENYYEQYF
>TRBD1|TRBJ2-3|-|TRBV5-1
TGCGCCAGCACCTCGGGGACAGGGGTCTGGTTCGCAGATACGCAGTATTTT
CASTSGTGVWFADTQYF
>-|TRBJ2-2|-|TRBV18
TGTGCCAGCTCTTCTGTGAACACCGGGGAGCTGTTTTTT
CASSSVNTGELFF
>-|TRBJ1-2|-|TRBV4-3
TGCGCCAGCAGCCAAGATCGGTCCGGACTCTATGGCTACACCTTC
CASSQDRSGLYGYTF
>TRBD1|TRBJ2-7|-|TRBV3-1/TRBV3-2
TGTGCCAGCAGCCAAATGAGTAAGGGACAGGGGATAAGCGAGCAGTACTTC
CASSQMSKGQGISEQYF
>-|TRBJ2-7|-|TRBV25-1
TGTGCCAGCAGTGACAGAAGCTCCTACGAGCAGTACTTC
CASSDRSSYEQYF
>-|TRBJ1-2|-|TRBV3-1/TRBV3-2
TGTGCCAGCAGCCCAGTCCACCGCGGGGACCCACTCTATGGCTACACCTTC
CASSPVHRGDPLYGYTF
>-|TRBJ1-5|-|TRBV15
TGTGCCACCAGCAGGGGCTCGAATCAGCCCCAGCATTTT
CATSRGSNQPQHF
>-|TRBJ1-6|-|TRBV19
TGTGCCAGTAGTCCGGCGGGGGGACTCTTGAATTCACCCCTCCACTTT
CASSPAGGLLNSPLHF
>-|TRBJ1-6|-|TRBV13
TGTGCCAGCAGCTTACGCAGGGTAGATTCACCCCTCCACTTT
CASSLRRVDSPLHF
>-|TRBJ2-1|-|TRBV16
TGTGCCAGCAGCCGAACAGACAATGAGCAGTTCTTC
CASSRTDNEQFF
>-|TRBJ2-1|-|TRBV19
TGTGCCAGTAGTAAACTCAATGAGCAGTTCTTC
CASSKLNEQFF